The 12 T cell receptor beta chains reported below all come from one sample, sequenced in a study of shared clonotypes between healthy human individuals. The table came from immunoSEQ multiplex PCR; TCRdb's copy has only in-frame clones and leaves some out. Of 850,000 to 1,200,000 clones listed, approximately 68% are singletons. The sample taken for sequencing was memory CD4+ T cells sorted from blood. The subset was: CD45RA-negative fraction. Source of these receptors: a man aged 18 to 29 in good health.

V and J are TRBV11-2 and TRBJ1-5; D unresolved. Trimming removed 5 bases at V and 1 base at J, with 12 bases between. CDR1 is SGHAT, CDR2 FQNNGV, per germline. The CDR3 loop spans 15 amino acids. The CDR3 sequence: CASSLGGSSNQPQHF. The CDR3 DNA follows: TGTGCCAGCAGCCTTGGCGGGAGCAGCAATCAGCCCCAGCATTTT.

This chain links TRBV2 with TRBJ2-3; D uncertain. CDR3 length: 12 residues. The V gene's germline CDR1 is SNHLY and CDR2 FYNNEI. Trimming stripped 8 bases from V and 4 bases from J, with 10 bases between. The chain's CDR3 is CASGSEPDTQYF. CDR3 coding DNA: TGTGCCAGCGGTTCTGAGCCAGATACGCAGTATTTT.

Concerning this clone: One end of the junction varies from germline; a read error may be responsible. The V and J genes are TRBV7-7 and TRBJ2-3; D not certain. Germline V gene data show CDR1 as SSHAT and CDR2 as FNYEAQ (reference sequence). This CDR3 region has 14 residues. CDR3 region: CASSENRNTDTQYF. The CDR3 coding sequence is TGTGCTAGCAGCGAAAACAGAAACACAGATACGCAGTATTTT.

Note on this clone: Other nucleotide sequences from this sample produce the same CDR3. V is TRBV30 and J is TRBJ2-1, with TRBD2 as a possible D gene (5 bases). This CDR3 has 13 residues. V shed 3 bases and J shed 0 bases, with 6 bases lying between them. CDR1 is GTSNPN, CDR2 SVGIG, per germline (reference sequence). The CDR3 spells CAWRGSSYNEQFF. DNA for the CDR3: TGTGCCTGGAGGGGGAGCTCCTACAATGAGCAGTTCTTC. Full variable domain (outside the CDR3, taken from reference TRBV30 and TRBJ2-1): SQTIHQWPATLVQPVGSPLSLECTVEGTSNPNLYWYRQAAGRGLQLLFYSVGIGQISSEVPQNLSASRPQDRQFILSSKKLLLSDSGFYLCAWRGSSYNEQFFGPGTRLTVL.

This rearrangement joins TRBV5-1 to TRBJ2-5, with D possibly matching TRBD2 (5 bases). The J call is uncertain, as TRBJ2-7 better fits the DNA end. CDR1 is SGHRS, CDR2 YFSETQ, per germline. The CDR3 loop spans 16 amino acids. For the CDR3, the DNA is TGCGCCAGCAGCTTGGCGGACTCCCCACCCCTCTACGAGCAGTACTTC. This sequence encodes CASSLADSPPLYEQYF.

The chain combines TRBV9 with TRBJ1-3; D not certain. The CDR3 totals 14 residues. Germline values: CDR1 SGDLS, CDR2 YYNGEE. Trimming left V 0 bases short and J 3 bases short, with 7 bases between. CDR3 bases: TGTGCCAGCAGCGTAGATGGGGTTGGAAACACCATATATTTT. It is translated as CASSVDGVGNTIYF.

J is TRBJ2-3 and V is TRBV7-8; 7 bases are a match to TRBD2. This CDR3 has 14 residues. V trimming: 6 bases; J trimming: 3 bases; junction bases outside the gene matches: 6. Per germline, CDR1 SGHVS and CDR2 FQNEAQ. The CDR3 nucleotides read TGTGCCAGCAGAGGCGGGAGCGGGACAGATACGCAGTATTTT. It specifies CASRGGSGTDTQYF.

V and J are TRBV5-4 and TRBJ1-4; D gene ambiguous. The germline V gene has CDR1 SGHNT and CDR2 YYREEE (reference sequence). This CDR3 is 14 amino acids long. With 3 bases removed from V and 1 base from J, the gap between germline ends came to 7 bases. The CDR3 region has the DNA TGTGCCAGCAGCTATGGTTTAACTAATGAAAAACTGTTTTTT. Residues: CASSYGLTNEKLFF.

The CDR3 DNA sequence: TGTGCCAGCAGCTCTTGGAGCTCCTATAATTCACCCCTCCACTTT. Translation: CASSSWSSYNSPLHF. The V and J genes are TRBV13 and TRBJ1-6; no reliable D call. Trimming removed 4 bases from V and 0 bases from J, with 7 bases in between. The germline CDR1 and CDR2 sequences are PRHDT and FYEKMQ (reference sequence). There are 15 residues in the CDR3.

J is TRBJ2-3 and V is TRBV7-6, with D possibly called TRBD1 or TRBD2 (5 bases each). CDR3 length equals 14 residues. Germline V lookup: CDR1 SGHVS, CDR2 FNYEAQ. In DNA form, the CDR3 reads TGTGCGATCAGAGGATCACTGGGGGCAGATACGCAGTATTTT. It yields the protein CAIRGSLGADTQYF. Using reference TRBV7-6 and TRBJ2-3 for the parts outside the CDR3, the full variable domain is GAGVSQSPRYKVTKRGQDVALRCDPISGHVSLYWYRQALGQGPEFLTYFNYEAQQDKSGLPNDRFSAERPEGSISTLTIQRTEQRDSAMYRCAIRGSLGADTQYFGPGTRLTVL.

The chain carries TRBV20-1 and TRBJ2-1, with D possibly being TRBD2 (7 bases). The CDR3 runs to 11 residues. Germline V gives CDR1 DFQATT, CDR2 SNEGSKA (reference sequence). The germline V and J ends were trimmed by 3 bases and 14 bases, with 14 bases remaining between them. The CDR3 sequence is CSASGGQGKFF. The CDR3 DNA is TGCAGTGCTAGCGGGGGGCAGGGGAAGTTCTTC.

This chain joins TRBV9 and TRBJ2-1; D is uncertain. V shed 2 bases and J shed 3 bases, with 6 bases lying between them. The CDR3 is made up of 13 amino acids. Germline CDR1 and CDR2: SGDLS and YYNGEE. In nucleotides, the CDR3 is TGTGCCAGCAGCGTTCTAGGCTACAATGAGCAGTTCTTC. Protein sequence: CASSVLGYNEQFF.